This T cell receptor (beta chain) came from a study of Ad26.COV2.S vaccination and SARS-CoV-2 variants. Germline CDR1 SEHNR, CDR2 FQNEAQ (reference sequence). The CDR3 has 15 residues. The V segment lost 4 bases and the J segment 7 bases; nucleotides outside the gene matches: 9. The method was immunoSEQ multiplex PCR; TCRdb's version includes in-frame clones alone and lacks a portion of them. The sample yields around 370,000 clones, around 92% seen once. Comments on this clone: Antigen specificity is unknown.

Study-wide results and caveats: Whether participants received vaccine or placebo, their non-spike TCR breadth was similar. Analyses that measured TCR breadth and depth may have underestimated total T cell responses. There was reportedly substantial breadth in spike-specific CD8+ and CD4+ T cell responses after vaccination. Spike-specific TCR breadth in vaccine recipients exceeded that seen in placebo recipients.

This sample comprised peripheral blood, obtained after recovery from COVID-19. The gene calls are TRBV7-9 and TRBJ1-2; 10 bases fit TRBD1. The clonotype originates from a human donor who had recovered from COVID-19. The chain's CDR3 is CASSSPGTGEGGYTF. The CDR3 nucleotides read TGTGCCAGCAGCTCCCCCGGGACAGGGGAGGGTGGCTACACCTTC.